The rows below give T cell receptor beta chains drawn from one sample of a study of blood T cell repertoires in COVID-19. Using immunoSEQ multiplex PCR, the repertoire was profiled, and TCRdb retains in-frame clones only, with some absent. The sample contains about 60,000 clones, around 80% of which appear only once. Input material: peripheral blood. These receptors originate from a man aged 30 to 45 with COVID-19, enrolled during active disease. The conserved cysteine and the conserved F or W are not part of the CDR3 here. Each record gives: V gene, J gene, CDR3 protein.

V: TRBV7-2
J: TRBJ2-1
CDR3: ASSFLSGGANEQF

V: TRBV6-2/TRBV6-3
J: TRBJ2-5
CDR3: ASSYPRLQETQY

V: TRBV7-2
J: TRBJ1-2
CDR3: ASSPGTGLFGYT

V: TRBV12-3/TRBV12-4
J: TRBJ1-5
CDR3: ASSWTGGQPQH

V: TRBV15
J: TRBJ1-2
CDR3: ATSGGPTGELGYT

V: TRBV20-1
J: TRBJ2-7
CDR3: SASPSGFSHLYEQY

V: TRBV6-2/TRBV6-3
J: TRBJ1-2
CDR3: ASSDRDSYGYT

V: TRBV6-5
J: TRBJ1-5
CDR3: ASTAPEEVYQPQH

V: TRBV11-3
J: TRBJ2-1
CDR3: ASSLGPGQGSNEQF

V: TRBV5-1
J: TRBJ2-7
CDR3: ASSEQGYEQY

V: TRBV19
J: TRBJ1-1
CDR3: ASSIFFSWRRTEAF

V: TRBV5-1
J: TRBJ2-3
CDR3: ASSPILASRTDTQY

V: TRBV28
J: TRBJ2-7
CDR3: ASSSHHRGEY

V: TRBV6-1
J: TRBJ2-3
CDR3: ASSDGQFSTDTQY

V: TRBV25-1
J: TRBJ1-6
CDR3: ASSLGGGGNSPLH

V: TRBV5-4
J: TRBJ2-7
CDR3: ASSQFDSPSYEQY

V: TRBV11-2
J: TRBJ2-1
CDR3: ASSFHHLQGENEQF

V: TRBV19
J: TRBJ1-3
CDR3: ASIDTGAGNTIY

V: TRBV6-6
J: TRBJ2-1
CDR3: ASSPAIAGSSYNEQF

V: TRBV2
J: TRBJ1-5
CDR3: ASSDQGGQPQH

V: TRBV19
J: TRBJ2-7
CDR3: ASSTTSGGSYEQY

V: TRBV30
J: TRBJ2-7
CDR3: AWSSGGSYEQY

V: TRBV6-6
J: TRBJ1-1
CDR3: ASSHGQNTEAF

V: TRBV4-1
J: TRBJ2-2
CDR3: ASSQVSFQANTGELF

V: TRBV12-3/TRBV12-4
J: TRBJ1-1
CDR3: ASSRGSTEAF

V: TRBV4-2
J: TRBJ2-3
CDR3: ASSQGVTSGRRRADTQY

V: TRBV7-8
J: TRBJ2-3
CDR3: ASSLGLAIRSQDTQY

V: TRBV7-9
J: TRBJ2-1
CDR3: ASSFWGGGTGSYNEQF

V: TRBV7-2
J: TRBJ2-5
CDR3: ASSLVTGQETQY

V: TRBV11-2
J: TRBJ2-2
CDR3: ASSLGPRLAGNTGELF

V: TRBV19
J: TRBJ2-7
CDR3: ASSPRYRSYEQY